This record concerns one T cell receptor beta chain sequence. Measured with immunoSEQ multiplex PCR; TCRdb has only the in-frame clones, and not every one. The sample has roughly 68,000 clones, 70% to 90% seen once; the top ten hold approximately 5%. This record belongs to a study of technical replicates of blood from a few donors. Source material: PBMCs. This receptor was identified in a human donor in good health. Some clones in this sample may be carry-over from other donors' samples.

The CDR3 DNA sequence: TGTGCCAGCAGGCCCGGGACTAGCGGAGATACGCAGTATTTT. Its protein product is CASRPGTSGDTQYF. J is TRBJ2-3 and V is TRBV2, with 11 bases lining up with TRBD2. From germline, CDR1 is SNHLY and CDR2 FYNNEI. The CDR3 has 14 residues. The J segment lost 5 bases and the V segment lost 6 bases, leaving 4 bases of the junction unmatched.